The rows below give T cell receptor beta chains drawn from one sample of a study of control samples from healthy donors and cancer patients. Only in-frame clones appear in the TCRdb table, and some are missing; sequencing was by immunoSEQ multiplex PCR. The sample carries 140,000 to 150,000 clones, 91% recorded once. The sequencing sample was made of blood. The source of these receptors is a young man in good health. The conserved cysteine and the conserved F or W are not part of the CDR3 here. Not all rows give a size; the values are once, few, many and, for expanded clones, a class.

v_call clone_size cdr3_aa
TRBV4-2 NA ASSPEPRLGEQY
TRBV30 NA AWSVLPPLAGGPDEQF
TRBV6-6 NA ATGASGNTIY
TRBV9 NA ASSGGTANSPLH
TRBV2 NA ASSLAGGPNTGELF
TRBV2 NA ASTRQGGTGELF
TRBV2 NA ASSPLGGADTQY
TRBV12-5 NA ASGFGRVYEQY
TRBV9 once ASSVGTLEPY
TRBV6-5 NA ASEEATGNTIY
TRBV28 NA ASSFGSYGYT
TRBV27 NA ASSTRGPNEQF
TRBV7-2 NA ASSLVAGGNTEAF
TRBV7-2 NA ASSPRGGNLNTEAF
TRBV30 NA ACWATGLNTEAF
TRBV28 NA ASSRTGGDGYT
TRBV7-2 NA ASSLRISNQPQH
TRBV10-1 NA ASLTVTKLAF
TRBV9 NA ASSGSGPSYEQY
TRBV12-5 NA ASGLGGLGERMNTEAF
TRBV30 NA AWSPGGLAYEQY
TRBV11-2 NA ASSLSPWGGTDTQY
TRBV9 NA ASSGNRNTEAF
TRBV9 NA ASSVDLGNYGYT
TRBV7-9 NA ASSPDRANTEAF
TRBV30 NA AWSPGQGYQPQH
TRBV11-2 NA ASSLDGGWNTEAF
TRBV2 medium-sized ASSEAGQVSPYT
TRBV4-1 NA ASSLQGVTNTEAF